Listed here are 5 T cell receptor beta chains from one sample, sequenced in a study of T cell changes during pregnancy in multiple sclerosis. Produced via immunoSEQ multiplex PCR; TCRdb's table is partial and in-frame only. The data contain about 98,000 clones, 90% to 95% of them singletons. The source was peripheral blood, collected after pregnancy. The receptors were sampled from a female donor in good health, enrolled as a control in a pregnancy study.

This chain connects TRBV5-6 to TRBJ2-2, with D possibly being TRBD2 (5 bases). V dropped 5 bases and J dropped 7 bases, with 15 bases sitting between them. This CDR3 is 14 amino acids long. Germline V gives CDR1 SGHDT, CDR2 YYEEEE. The CDR3 protein is CASSTRVWVGELFF. In nucleotides, the CDR3 is TGTGCCAGCAGTACGAGGGTCTGGGTCGGGGAGCTGTTTTTT.

The rearrangement links TRBV4-1 to TRBJ2-1; 7 bases line up with TRBD2. J was trimmed by 2 bases and V by 4 bases; bases with no gene match: 5. This CDR3 has 15 amino acids. Per the germline V gene, CDR1 is MGHRA and CDR2 is YSYEKL. The CDR3 sequence is CASSLSGTAYNEQFF. The CDR3 DNA is TGCGCCAGCAGCCTGAGCGGGACCGCCTACAATGAGCAGTTCTTC.

Points on this clone: The junction differs from germline at one of its ends, possibly a read error. V gene TRBV7-7 combines with J gene TRBJ2-3; no firm D call. CDR1 and CDR2 from the germline V gene are SSHAT and FNYEAQ (reference sequence). This CDR3 spans 16 amino acids. CDR3 sequence: CASSLASRLSTDTQYF. The CDR3 DNA follows: TGTGCTAGCAGCTTAGCTTCTAGGTTATCGACAGATACGCAGTATTTT. The full variable domain, rest sourced from reference TRBV7-7 and TRBJ2-3, is GAGVSQSPRYKVTKRGQDVTLRCDPISSHATLYWYQQALGQGPEFLTYFNYEAQPDKSGLPSDRFSAERPEGSISTLTIQRTEQRDSAMYRCASSLASRLSTDTQYFGPGTRLTVL.

The V and J genes are TRBV12-5 and TRBJ2-1; D is ambiguous. This CDR3 has 11 amino acids. V dropped 3 bases and J dropped 6 bases, with 3 bases sitting between them. CDR1 LGHNT and CDR2 FRNRAP come from the germline V gene. CDR3 residues: CASGLANEQFF. The CDR3 DNA reads as TGTGCTAGTGGTTTAGCCAATGAGCAGTTCTTC.

V usage is TRBV7-3 and J usage is TRBJ1-6, with D unresolved. This CDR3 is built from 13 residues. V was cut by 3 bases and J by 10 bases, with 10 bases left in between. Germline V lookup: CDR1 SGHTA, CDR2 FQGTGA. CDR3 bases: TGTGCCAGCAGCTTTTTCTCGGGGTCACCCCTCCACTTT. This translates into CASSFFSGSPLHF.